These 11 T cell receptor beta chains share one sample of origin, sequenced in a study of T cells in localized non-small cell lung cancer (dated by TCRdb to 2020 to 2022). Library preparation was by the immunoSEQ multiplex PCR assay. What TCRdb holds here is the immuneACCESS table cut down to in-frame rearrangements. Part of the clones is not present; checked against another copy, under half of the missing clones reflect an unresolved V gene, and the others are unexplained. The sample table lists 60,000 to 75,000 clones, around 81% of them with a count of one. The ten most abundant clones make up 4.7% of the sample. Sequenced material: PBMCs, taken before any cancer treatment. All receptors derive from a man aged 35 to 69 with stage II lung adenocarcinoma.

The chain is built from TRBV14 and TRBJ2-5, with D possibly being TRBD2 (5 bases). The CDR3 totals 12 residues. The V end lost 6 bases, the J end lost 7 bases, and 12 bases lay between the germline ends. Germline-derived CDR1 and CDR2 are SGHDN and FVKESK. In DNA form, the CDR3 reads TGTGCCAGCAGTCTCCAAGAGGGGACCCAGTACTTC. Its protein product is CASSLQEGTQYF. Full variable domain (rest looked up from reference TRBV14 and TRBJ2-5): EAGVTQFPSHSVIEKGQTVTLRCDPISGHDNLYWYRRVMGKEIKFLLHFVKESKQDESGMPNNRFLAERTGGTYSTLKVQPAELEDSGVYFCASSLQEGTQYFGPGTRLLVL.

This chain connects TRBV7-2 to TRBJ1-2, with D possibly matching TRBD1 (5 bases). The CDR3 runs 15 residues. Germline CDR1 reads SGHTA; CDR2 reads FQGNSA. The germline V and J ends were trimmed by 1 base and 4 bases, with 13 bases remaining between them. CDR3 in DNA: TGTGCCAGCAGCTTAGGGATGACAGCCGGCTATGGCTACACCTTC. This gives the protein CASSLGMTAGYGYTF.

This clone is categorized as medium-sized. The chain uses TRBV5-4 and TRBJ2-2; 8 bases line up with TRBD2. The CDR3 contains 16 residues. The junction had 6 bases not matched to a gene; V was cut back by 0 bases and J by 5 bases. The germline CDR1 and CDR2 sequences are SGHNT and YYREEE (reference sequence). Here the CDR3 DNA reads TGTGCCAGCAGCTTGGAAGCGGGAGTGGGAACCGGGGAGCTGTTTTTT. Its protein is CASSLEAGVGTGELFF.

This clone was detected a few times. V and J are TRBV2 and TRBJ1-4, with 7 bases matching TRBD1. The CDR3 covers 15 residues. Germline CDR1 reads SNHLY; CDR2 reads FYNNEI. V was clipped by 3 bases and J by 14 bases; unmatched bases: 15. The CDR3 loop reads CASSERSPTGSGLFF. For the CDR3, the DNA is TGTGCCAGCAGTGAGCGTTCTCCGACAGGGAGCGGGCTGTTTTTT.

The chain recombines TRBV6-1 with TRBJ1-4, with D unresolved. The CDR3 contains 13 residues. Between the trimmed V and J ends, which lost 3 bases and 8 bases, there was a span of 10 bases. Germline assignment: CDR1 MNHNS and CDR2 SASEGT. The CDR3 spells CASSETPAEKLFF. The CDR3 coding sequence is TGTGCCAGCAGTGAGACTCCCGCCGAAAAACTGTTTTTT.

The CDR3 DNA reads as TGTGCCAGCTCACTAGGACTAGCGCAGAATGAGCAGTTCTTC. Protein product: CASSLGLAQNEQFF. The chain recombines TRBV18 with TRBJ2-1; 9 positions match TRBD2. The CDR3 extends over 14 amino acids. The germline gives CDR1 KGHSH, CDR2 LQKENI. The ends lost 4 bases at V and 7 bases at J; junction bases unmatched: 5. Filled out from reference TRBV18 and TRBJ2-1, the complete variable domain reads NAGVMQNPRHLVRRRGQEARLRCSPMKGHSHVYWYRQLPEEGLKFMVYLQKENIIDESGMPKERFSAEFPKEGPSILRIQQVVRGDSAAYFCASSLGLAQNEQFFGPGTRLTVL.

The chain recombines TRBV11-3 with TRBJ2-5, with D possibly TRBD2 on 7 matching bases. Between the trimmed V and J ends, which lost 5 bases and 5 bases, there was a span of 15 bases. The CDR3 extends over 14 amino acids. CDR1 SGHNT and CDR2 YENEEA come from the germline V gene. The CDR3 nucleotides read TGTGCCAGCAGCCCGGGGGGTAGGGGGGAGACCCAGTACTTC. Protein: CASSPGGRGETQYF.

This clone has a single count. The chain uses TRBV29-1 and TRBJ1-3; possibly TRBD1 for D (6 bases). The CDR3 consists of 15 residues. Germline CDR1 reads SQVTM; CDR2 reads ANQGSEA. V was shortened by 6 bases and J by 7 bases, with 22 bases between the two germline ends. The CDR3 DNA reads TGCAGCGTCCAACTACAGGGTTTTGGTCCGAACACCATATATTTT. Translating it yields CSVQLQGFGPNTIYF.

J is TRBJ1-5 and V is TRBV7-2, with TRBD1 as a possible D gene (5 bases). From germline, CDR1 is SGHTA and CDR2 FQGNSA. V lost 3 bases, J lost 0 bases, and 9 bases lay in between. The CDR3 sequence is 15 residues long. CDR3 protein: CASSFSTDSNQPQHF. The CDR3 DNA sequence: TGTGCCAGCAGCTTTTCGACAGATAGCAATCAGCCCCAGCATTTT. Using reference TRBV7-2 and TRBJ1-5 for the parts outside the CDR3, the full variable domain is GAGVSQSPSNKVTEKGKDVELRCDPISGHTALYWYRQSLGQGLEFLIYFQGNSAPDKSGLPSDRFSAERTGGSVSTLTIQRTQQEDSAVYLCASSFSTDSNQPQHFGDGTRLSIL.

This clone was seen just once. The chain links TRBV29-1 to TRBJ1-5; D unclear. The germline V gene encodes CDR1 SQVTM and CDR2 ANQGSEA. Trimming left V 5 bases short and J 1 base short, with 6 bases between. This CDR3 contains 12 residues. The CDR3 sequence: CSVMASNQPQHF. CDR3 coding DNA: TGCAGCGTTATGGCGAGCAATCAGCCCCAGCATTTT.

The chain employs TRBV29-1 and TRBJ2-3; D may be TRBD1 (7 bases). The CDR3 contains 16 residues. Trimming shortened V by 0 bases and J by 3 bases, and 16 bases separated the two germline ends. From germline, CDR1 is SQVTM and CDR2 ANQGSEA. CDR3 nucleotides: TGCAGCGTTGAAGATTATGCAGGGGGGAAGACAGATACGCAGTATTTT. Translated, it gives CSVEDYAGGKTDTQYF.